The sequence of this TCR beta chain was determined in a study of blood T cells in healthy people across ages. CDR3 size: 16 residues. V was cut by 4 bases and J by 3 bases, with 19 bases left in between. Germline V gene sequence: CDR1 SGDLS, CDR2 YYNGEE. This clonotype was recorded once. Alongside a J-beta primer mix, a sample-barcoded 5' primer served in a second PCR lasting about 7 to 11 cycles. TCRdb re-derived calls from the 5' RACE reads in MiXCR, one entry per CDR3 protein. The sample gives roughly 500,000 distinct CDR3 sequences, 25% to 30% of which show up once; 18% is in the top ten. The receptor's source is a woman aged 70-85 years in good health. The sequencing input was blood. The rearrangement joins TRBV9 to TRBJ1-2; D possibly corresponds to TRBD1 (6 bases). The CDR3 is CASSPQGKGGDYGYTF. In DNA form, the CDR3 reads TGTGCCAGCAGCCCCCAGGGGAAGGGGGGGGACTATGGCTACACCTTC.